The rows below give T cell receptor beta chains drawn from one sample of a study of circulating and synovial CD4+ cells in juvenile arthritis. Only in-frame clones appear in the TCRdb table, and some are missing; sequencing was by immunoSEQ multiplex PCR. This sample yields more than 13,000 clones, of which roughly 88% are seen a single time; 3.5% to 4.5% belongs to the top ten. The sequenced material came from CD4+ T cells from synovial fluid. Source of these receptors: a human patient with juvenile idiopathic arthritis. Some clones in this sample may be carry-over from other donors' samples. CDR3s include the opening cysteine and the closing phenylalanine or tryptophan. The order of the fields is D gene, J gene, V gene, clone size, CDR3 DNA, CDR3 protein. The D gene is left open where the match is weak. Size tells how often a clone was seen (once, few, many) or the class of an expanded clone, and some rows leave it out.

TRBD1	TRBJ1-5	TRBV5-3	NA	TGTGCCAGAAGCTTAGGTACAGGGGGTAATCAGCCCCAGCATTTT	CARSLGTGGNQPQHF
NA	TRBJ1-4	TRBV2	NA	TGTGCCAGCAGTGATATGGGGCGCCAATTGGAAAAACTGTTTTTT	CASSDMGRQLEKLFF
NA	TRBJ2-7	TRBV5-4	NA	TGTGCCAGCAGCTTGGAAGGATCGCGGGGATTCAACGAGCAGTACTTC	CASSLEGSRGFNEQYF
NA	TRBJ2-3	TRBV6-5	NA	TGTGCCAGCAGCAGCGGGTCTAGCACAGATACGCAGTATTTT	CASSSGSSTDTQYF
NA	TRBJ1-1	TRBV2	NA	TGTGCCAGCAGTGGCGGGGGGGCGGGTAACACTGAAGCTTTCTTT	CASSGGGAGNTEAFF
TRBD1	TRBJ1-2	TRBV30	NA	TGTGCCTGTTTGTACAGGGGTTATGGCTACACCTTC	CACLYRGYGYTF
NA	TRBJ2-7	TRBV4-1	NA	TGCGCCAGCAGCCTAGGACCGGGAACTCCCTACGAGCAGTACTTC	CASSLGPGTPYEQYF
TRBD1	TRBJ1-3	TRBV30	NA	TGTGCCTGGAGGACCGGGACAGCTATTATTTCTGGAAACACCATATATTTT	CAWRTGTAIISGNTIYF
TRBD1	TRBJ1-2	TRBV10-3	once	TGTGCCATCAGCCATCCGGGACAGGGTGTATATGGCTACACCTTC	CAISHPGQGVYGYTF
NA	TRBJ2-7	TRBV7-2	NA	TGTGCCAGCAGCCGACTGGCGGTCGAGCAGTACTTC	CASSRLAVEQYF
NA	TRBJ1-1	TRBV6-5	NA	TGTGCCGTCCGCAGGGCGGGGGCCACTGAAGCTTTCTTT	CAVRRAGATEAFF
NA	TRBJ1-6	TRBV5-4	medium-sized	TGTGCCAGCAGCTTGCGTGGGGGAGGTGGTAATTCACCCCTCCACTTT	CASSLRGGGGNSPLHF
NA	TRBJ2-1	TRBV28	NA	TGTGCCAGCAGTTTATCTAGCTACAATGAGCAGTTCTTC	CASSLSSYNEQFF
TRBD1	TRBJ1-2	TRBV5-4	NA	TGTGCCAGCAGGCAGGGGGCGAAAATCAACTATGGCTACACCTTC	CASRQGAKINYGYTF
TRBD2	TRBJ2-3	TRBV11-2	NA	TGTGCCAGCAGCGTACAGACTAGCGGGGGGGCGGATACGCAGTATTTT	CASSVQTSGGADTQYF
NA	TRBJ1-2	TRBV5-4	NA	TGTGCCAGCAGCTTTGACAGCGGGTTCTATGGCTACACCTTC	CASSFDSGFYGYTF
NA	TRBJ2-3	TRBV9	NA	TGTGCCAGCAGCGTATTGGCCAGGCGCACAGATACGCAGTATTTT	CASSVLARRTDTQYF
NA	TRBJ2-1	TRBV5-5	NA	TGTGCCAGCAGCTTGGGTGACACCTTCTACAATGAGCAGTTCTTC	CASSLGDTFYNEQFF
TRBD1	TRBJ1-5	TRBV28	NA	TGTGCCAGCAGTCGCGACAGGGGGAGTTATCAGCCCCAGCATTTT	CASSRDRGSYQPQHF
NA	TRBJ2-2	TRBV7-8	NA	TGTGCCAGCAGCACCGGACAGAAAAACACCGGGGAGCTGTTTTTT	CASSTGQKNTGELFF
TRBD2	TRBJ2-7	TRBV7-2	NA	TGTGCCAGCAGCAGGACTAGCGCCTTCCTCTCCTACGAGCAGTACTTC	CASSRTSAFLSYEQYF
NA	TRBJ1-5	TRBV4-1	NA	TGCGCCAGCAGCCAAGAGAGGCAGTCTAGTCAGCCCCAGCATTTT	CASSQERQSSQPQHF
NA	TRBJ2-7	TRBV30	NA	TGTGCCTGGGGAGACAGTTCCTACGAGCAGTACTTC	CAWGDSSYEQYF
NA	TRBJ2-7	TRBV11-2	NA	TGTGCCAGCAGCTTAGACAGGGCAGCCTACGAGCAGTACTTC	CASSLDRAAYEQYF
TRBD1	TRBJ2-5	TRBV6-5	NA	TGTGCCAGCAGCGGACAGGGGGCAGGAGAGACCCAGTACTTC	CASSGQGAGETQYF
NA	TRBJ1-1	TRBV29-1	NA	TGCAGCGTGTGTGAACAGGAGAACACTGAAGCTTTCTTT	CSVCEQENTEAFF
NA	TRBJ1-1	TRBV6-1	NA	TGTGCCAGCAGTGTCGAGGGCTCCGGCACTGAAGCTTTCTTT	CASSVEGSGTEAFF
NA	TRBJ1-5	TRBV5-4	NA	TGTGCCAGCAGCTTGGGGGCCGAGCCCAATCAGCCCCAGCATTTT	CASSLGAEPNQPQHF
TRBD1	TRBJ1-2	TRBV18	NA	TGTGCCAGCTCACCGGGACAGGGGCTCTATGGCTACACCTTC	CASSPGQGLYGYTF
TRBD1	TRBJ1-6	TRBV7-2	NA	TGTGCCAGCACCGTAGCCGGGACAGGGCATTCACCCCTCCACTTT	CASTVAGTGHSPLHF
NA	TRBJ2-3	TRBV19	NA	TGTGCCAGTAGCCAGCTTTCAGGGAAAGATACGCAGTATTTT	CASSQLSGKDTQYF
NA	TRBJ1-4	TRBV2	NA	TGTGCCAGCACCAGAACTAATGAAAAACTGTTTTTT	CASTRTNEKLFF
NA	TRBJ2-1	TRBV28	NA	TGTGCCAGCAGTTTAGGGGGGGGCGCCTACAATGAGCAGTTCTTC	CASSLGGGAYNEQFF
NA	TRBJ1-6	TRBV6-1	once	TGTGCCAGCAGTGAAAGGGGCGGCTCCTATAATTCACCCCTCCACTTT	CASSERGGSYNSPLHF
NA	TRBJ2-1	TRBV30	NA	TGTGCCTGTACGCAGGGGTACAATGAGCAGTTCTTC	CACTQGYNEQFF
TRBD1	TRBJ1-5	TRBV19	NA	TGTGCCAGTAGTCGGACAGGGTTTAGTTATTACCAGCCCCAGCATTTT	CASSRTGFSYYQPQHF
NA	TRBJ1-4	TRBV4-1	NA	TGCGCCAGCAGCCAAGAGTGGAGGGCAACTAATGAAAAACTGCTTTTT	CASSQEWRATNEKLLF
NA	TRBJ2-2	TRBV19	NA	TGTGCCAGTAGTATAGATCCAGGCCTGGCGGAGCTGTTTTTT	CASSIDPGLAELFF
TRBD1	TRBJ2-6	TRBV2	NA	TGTGCCAGCAGCCAGGGACAGTCTGGGGCCAACGTCCTGACTTTC	CASSQGQSGANVLTF